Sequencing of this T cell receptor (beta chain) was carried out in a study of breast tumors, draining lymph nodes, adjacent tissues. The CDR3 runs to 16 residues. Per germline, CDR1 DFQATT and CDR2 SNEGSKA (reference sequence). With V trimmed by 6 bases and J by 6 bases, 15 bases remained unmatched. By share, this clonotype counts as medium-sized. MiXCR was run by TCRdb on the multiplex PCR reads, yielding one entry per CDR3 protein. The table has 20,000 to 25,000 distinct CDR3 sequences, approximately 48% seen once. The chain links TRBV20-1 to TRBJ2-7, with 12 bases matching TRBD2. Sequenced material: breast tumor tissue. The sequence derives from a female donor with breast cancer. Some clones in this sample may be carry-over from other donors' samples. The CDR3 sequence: CSAETLAGGSVGEQYF. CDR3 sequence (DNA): TGCAGTGCCGAGACGCTAGCGGGAGGGTCCGTGGGCGAGCAGTACTTC.